This entry lists 27 T cell receptor beta chains sequenced from one sample in a study of identical twins. One entry per CDR3 protein, called by TCRdb with MiXCR from the 5' RACE reads. The sample contains roughly 1.6 million distinct CDR3 sequences, less than 40% of which appear only once. Sequenced material: cord blood. All receptors come from a newborn girl in good health.

This chain uses TRBV15 with TRBJ2-3, with D possibly TRBD2 on 5 matching bases. The V gene lost 0 bases and the J gene lost 7 bases, with 14 bases spanning the gap. The CDR3 extends over 15 amino acids. Germline V gene sequence: CDR1 LNHNV, CDR2 YYDKDF (reference sequence). CDR3 residues: CATSRDRAGGYTQYF. CDR3 DNA: TGTGCCACCAGCAGAGATCGGGCCGGCGGGTATACGCAGTATTTT.

This clonotype occurred a few times. V usage is TRBV20-1 and J usage is TRBJ2-3; TRBD2 agrees at 8 bases. The CDR3 consists of 15 residues. Germline CDR1 reads DFQATT; CDR2 reads SNEGSKA (reference sequence). J gave up 4 bases and V 8 bases, and 14 bases lay outside the gene matches. This CDR3 is CSRFGAGGFPDTQYF. CDR3 nucleotide sequence: TGCAGTAGATTTGGGGCGGGAGGTTTCCCAGATACGCAGTATTTT.

The chain recombines TRBV27 with TRBJ2-7; D gene ambiguous. CDR3 size: 14 residues. Germline-derived CDR1 and CDR2 are MNHEY and SMNVEV (reference sequence). V was shortened by 5 bases and J by 6 bases, with 17 bases between the two germline ends. The DNA of the CDR3 is TGTGCCAGCAGTCTACGGATGGGTATTATCGAGCAGTACTTC. Its translation is CASSLRMGIIEQYF.

Concerning this clonotype: At one boundary the junction diverges from the germline segment, which might be a read error. J is TRBJ2-7 and V is TRBV7-2; 15 bases map to TRBD2. The CDR3 totals 16 residues. Germline V lookup: CDR1 SGHTA, CDR2 FQGNSA. Here the CDR3 DNA reads TGTGTCAGCAACTTGGGACTAGCGGGAGGTGGCTACGAGCAGTACTTC. Translation: CVSNLGLAGGGYEQYF.

The chain carries TRBV20-1 and TRBJ1-5; 7 nucleotides agree with TRBD1. Germline CDR1 reads DFQATT; CDR2 reads SNEGSKA (reference sequence). Trimming took 0 bases from V and 7 from J; bases not matched to a gene: 6. This CDR3 has 14 amino acids. For the CDR3, the DNA is TGCAGTGCTAGAGACGACAGGGCAGCACAGCCCCAGCATTTT. Its protein product is CSARDDRAAQPQHF.

This clonotype was found once. This chain links TRBV7-8 with TRBJ2-4; the match to TRBD1 covers 9 bases. Judging by the DNA end, TRBJ2-5 fits better; the J call may be wrong. Germline CDR1 reads SGHVS; CDR2 reads FQNEAQ. This CDR3 is built from 15 residues. The CDR3 here is CASSCRDRDQETQYF. CDR3 nucleotides: TGTGCCAGCAGCTGCCGGGACAGGGATCAAGAGACCCAGTACTTC.

CDR3 sequence: CASSLVGRVRLDTQYF. As DNA, the CDR3 is TGTGCCAGCAGCTTAGTAGGTCGGGTCAGGCTAGATACGCAGTATTTT. V usage is TRBV7-2 and J usage is TRBJ2-3, with D unresolved. Germline V CDR1 and CDR2: SGHTA, FQGNSA. CDR3 length: 16 residues. With 1 base removed from V and 5 bases from J, the gap between germline ends came to 16 bases.

This clonotype was picked up many times. The chain is built from TRBV27 and TRBJ2-7; D gene ambiguous. From germline, CDR1 is MNHEY and CDR2 SMNVEV (reference sequence). The length of the CDR3 is 12 residues. V was trimmed by 5 bases and J by 2 bases, leaving 7 bases between them. This CDR3 reads CASSPITYEQYF. CDR3 sequence (DNA): TGTGCCAGCAGTCCCATCACCTACGAGCAGTACTTC.

Ten or more counts support this clonotype. This CDR3 is CAISDGQNLNYGYTF. CDR3 in DNA: TGTGCCATCAGTGATGGACAGAACCTTAACTATGGCTACACCTTC. The chain recombines TRBV10-3 with TRBJ1-2, with D maybe TRBD1 (6 bases). This CDR3 has 15 residues. Germline loops: CDR1 ENHRY, CDR2 SYGVKD. Trimming took 3 bases from V and 1 from J, leaving 12 bases between them.

This clonotype was seen many times. The junction differs from germline at one of its ends, possibly a read error. The chain recombines TRBV11-2 with TRBJ2-1; 10 nucleotides match TRBD2. This CDR3 has 15 amino acids. CDR1 is SGHAT and CDR2 is FQNNGV in the germline V gene. CDR3 DNA: TGTGCTAGCAGCTTACGAGCGGGAGGGTACAATGAGCAGTTCTTC. Translated: CASSLRAGGYNEQFF. Looking up the rest from reference TRBV11-2 and TRBJ2-1 gives the full variable domain: EAGVAQSPRYKIIEKRQSVAFWCNPISGHATLYWYQQILGQGPKLLIQFQNNGVVDDSQLPKDRFSAERLKGVDSTLKIQPAKLEDSAVYLCASSLRAGGYNEQFFGPGTRLTVL.

The chain recombines TRBV6-5 with TRBJ2-7; 7 nucleotides agree with TRBD2. The trim removed 0 bases at V and 0 bases at J, leaving 8 bases unmatched. Per germline, CDR1 MNHEY and CDR2 SVGAGI. The CDR3 has 17 residues. The CDR3 nucleotides read TGTGCCAGCAGTTACTCCTCACTAGCGAGCCCCTCCTACGAGCAGTACTTC. It is translated as CASSYSSLASPSYEQYF.

This sequence joins TRBV13 and TRBJ1-4, with a tentative D call TRBD1 (6 bases). Trimming stripped 2 bases from V and 9 bases from J, with 13 bases between. The CDR3 covers 14 residues. CDR1 and CDR2 from the germline V gene are PRHDT and FYEKMQ (reference sequence). CDR3 coding DNA: TGTGCCAGCAGCTTATCGGGCGGGACAAAAAAACTGTTTTTT. Its translation: CASSLSGGTKKLFF.

The chain employs TRBV12-5 and TRBJ1-2; D might be TRBD1 (5 bases). The CDR3 has 16 residues. V shed 4 bases and J shed 4 bases, with 19 bases lying between them. CDR1 LGHNT and CDR2 FRNRAP come from the germline V gene. CDR3 in amino acids: CASGSPGAGFGYGYTF. In DNA form, the CDR3 reads TGTGCTAGTGGTTCGCCCGGGGCGGGCTTCGGCTATGGCTACACCTTC.

This clonotype was recorded a few times. This sequence joins TRBV10-2 and TRBJ1-2; D unclear. Germline V gene sequence: CDR1 WSHSY, CDR2 SAAADI. Trimming shortened V by 6 bases and J by 2 bases, and 13 bases separated the two germline ends. This CDR3 is 14 amino acids long. CDR3 amino acids: CASSADLNNYGYTF. The CDR3 DNA reads as TGCGCCAGCAGCGCCGACCTCAACAACTATGGCTACACCTTC.

This sequence joins TRBV6-1 and TRBJ2-1; maybe TRBD2 (5 bases). Germline CDR1 MNHNS, CDR2 SASEGT. Trimming took 0 bases from V and 4 from J, leaving 13 bases between them. The CDR3 has 16 residues. CDR3 nucleotide sequence: TGTGCCAGCAGTGAAGCGAAAATAGCGAGGTACAATGAGCAGTTCTTC. Protein sequence: CASSEAKIARYNEQFF.

This sequence joins TRBV3-1 and TRBJ2-3, with TRBD1 matching 8 bases. CDR1 and CDR2 from the germline V gene are LGHDT and YNNKEL (reference sequence). The CDR3 has 19 residues. The V segment lost 4 bases and the J segment 0 bases; nucleotides outside the gene matches: 15. The CDR3 sequence: CASSLGQGAGSWSTDTQYF. The CDR3 bases are TGTGCCAGCAGCCTTGGGCAGGGGGCGGGTTCGTGGAGCACAGATACGCAGTATTTT.

This clonotype was detected only a few times. The chain is built from TRBV28 and TRBJ2-7; 10 positions match TRBD2. The V segment lost 6 bases and the J segment 4 bases; nucleotides outside the gene matches: 9. Germline V gives CDR1 MDHEN, CDR2 SYDVKM. The CDR3 contains 15 residues. The CDR3 DNA is TGTGCCAGCAGGAAACCGGGACTAGCGCCATACGAGCAGTACTTC. It yields the protein CASRKPGLAPYEQYF. Supplemented by reference TRBV28 and TRBJ2-7, the full variable domain reads DVKVTQSSRYLVKRTGEKVFLECVQDMDHENMFWYRQDPGLGLRLIYFSYDVKMKEKGDIPEGYSVSREKKERFSLILESASTNQTSMYLCASRKPGLAPYEQYFGPGTRLTVT.

This clonotype was found a few times. The V call is TRBV12-5, the J call TRBJ1-5; D is unresolved. Per germline, CDR1 LGHNT and CDR2 FRNRAP. The CDR3 covers 14 residues. V was clipped by 0 bases and J by 5 bases, with 8 bases between them. As DNA, the CDR3 is TGTGCTAGTGGTTTGGTACGGTGGGATCAGCCCCAGCATTTT. It translates to CASGLVRWDQPQHF.

This clonotype was detected only a few times. The rearrangement uses TRBV10-1 and TRBJ2-7; TRBD2 might be the D (6 bases). CDR1 is WNHNN, CDR2 SYGVQD, per germline (reference sequence). V was cut by 6 bases and J by 2 bases, with 17 bases left in between. The CDR3 runs 15 residues. The CDR3 reads CASSTGTQPPYEQYF. The CDR3, as DNA: TGCGCCAGCAGCACCGGGACTCAACCCCCCTACGAGCAGTACTTC.

This clonotype was seen a handful of times. This chain connects TRBV6-1 to TRBJ2-4, with D unclear. The CDR3 spans 13 residues. Per germline, CDR1 MNHNS and CDR2 SASEGT. V was trimmed by 7 bases and J by 4 bases, leaving 11 bases between them. CDR3 nucleotides: TGTGCCAGCACCACCGGACCGAAAAACATTCAGTACTTC. Amino acid sequence: CASTTGPKNIQYF.

The chain uses TRBV28 and TRBJ2-5; D could derive from TRBD1 or TRBD2 (5 bases each). Germline CDR1 MDHEN, CDR2 SYDVKM. The CDR3 contains 16 residues. V gave up 5 bases and J gave up 11 bases, with 27 bases separating them. CDR3 sequence (DNA): TGTGCCAGCAGTCCGTTGTCGGGACGGACAATTTACGGGCAGTACTTC. This gives the protein CASSPLSGRTIYGQYF.

The chain is built from TRBV6-6 and TRBJ1-1; possible D gene TRBD1, 5 bases. This CDR3 is 14 amino acids long. V dropped 6 bases and J dropped 5 bases, with 16 bases sitting between them. CDR1 is MNHNY, CDR2 SVGAGI, per germline (reference sequence). As DNA, the CDR3 is TGTGCCAGCAGAAGTGGGGCGCATGGAACTGAAGCTTTCTTT. Its translation is CASRSGAHGTEAFF.

V usage is TRBV6-2 or TRBV6-3 and J usage is TRBJ1-6; tentatively, D is TRBD1 (6 bases). Trimming removed 4 bases at V and 7 bases at J, with 11 bases between. CDR3 length: 14 residues. Looked up from germline, CDR1 is MNHEY and CDR2 is SVGEGT. CDR3 loop: CASSSRTANSPLHF. The CDR3 coding sequence is TGTGCCAGCAGTTCCCGGACAGCCAATTCACCCCTCCACTTT.

This clonotype has a handful of counts. The V gene is TRBV10-3, the J gene TRBJ2-7; TRBD2 aligns across 14 bases. Trimming cost V 6 bases and J 7 bases; bases outside gene matches: 14. There are 17 residues in the CDR3. Germline CDR1 reads ENHRY; CDR2 reads SYGVKD. CDR3 DNA: TGTGCCATCAGCGGACTAGCGGGAGGAGGGTCCTACAATGAGCAGTACTTC. Amino acid sequence: CAISGLAGGGSYNEQYF.

The chain links TRBV20-1 to TRBJ2-5; 8 nucleotides match TRBD1. CDR3 length: 13 amino acids. In germline, CDR1 is DFQATT, CDR2 SNEGSKA (reference sequence). J was trimmed by 4 bases and V by 5 bases; bases with no gene match: 6. In nucleotides, the CDR3 is TGCAGTGCTGAAACAGGGGGTGGAGAGACCCAGTACTTC. This encodes CSAETGGGETQYF.

This chain joins TRBV29-1 and TRBJ2-1; TRBD2 matches 8 bases. The CDR3 runs to 14 residues. The germline gives CDR1 SQVTM, CDR2 ANQGSEA. V lost 3 bases and J lost 8; bases outside the gene matches: 9. CDR3 amino acids: CSVEGRLAGDEQFF. The CDR3, as DNA: TGCAGCGTTGAGGGTCGTCTAGCGGGCGATGAGCAGTTCTTC.

A note on this clonotype: A much larger clonotype is one base distant, so this may be a read error. V usage is TRBV20-1 and J usage is TRBJ2-7, with D possibly being TRBD1 or TRBD2 (5 bases each). The tail of the sequence fits TRBJ2-5 better, so the J call may be wrong. This CDR3 has 14 amino acids. Germline values: CDR1 DFQATT, CDR2 SNEGSKA (reference sequence). The CDR3 DNA reads as TGCAGTGCTACCGGGACGCTACAACAAGTGACCCAGTACTTC. Its translation: CSATGTLQQVTQYF.